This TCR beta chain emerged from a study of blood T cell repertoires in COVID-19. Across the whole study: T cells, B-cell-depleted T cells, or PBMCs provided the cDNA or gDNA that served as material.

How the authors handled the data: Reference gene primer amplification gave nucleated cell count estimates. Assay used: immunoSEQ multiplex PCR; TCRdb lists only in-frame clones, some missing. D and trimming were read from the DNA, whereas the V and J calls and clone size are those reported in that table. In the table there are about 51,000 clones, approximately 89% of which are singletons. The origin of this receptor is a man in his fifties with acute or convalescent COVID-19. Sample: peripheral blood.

The CDR3 is CASSSPWDRHTDTQYF. CDR3 in DNA: TGTGCCAGCAGTTCACCTTGGGACAGGCACACAGATACGCAGTATTTT. The rearrangement links TRBV28 to TRBJ2-3; 8 nucleotides line up with TRBD1. The germline V gene has CDR1 MDHEN and CDR2 SYDVKM. The CDR3 is 16 amino acids. V gave up 4 bases and J gave up 2 bases; unmatched junction bases: 8.